The TCR beta chain described here comes from a study of cytomegalovirus exposure and HLA in healthy donors. Germline lookup yields CDR1 GTSNPN and CDR2 SVGIG (reference sequence). The CDR3 runs to 16 residues. V was trimmed by 2 bases and J by 8 bases, leaving 22 bases between them. This clone has just one count. PCR primers comprised 60 Vbeta and 13 Jbeta primers. Only in-frame clones appear in the TCRdb table, and some are missing; sequencing was by immunoSEQ multiplex PCR. In the table there are around 100,000 clones, approximately 70% of which are singletons. The chain employs TRBV30 and TRBJ2-1, with TRBD2 as a possible D gene (6 bases). The sequence was obtained from a man aged 30 to 45 in good health and CMV-seronegative. Sequenced input: PBMCs. CDR3 bases: TGTGCCTGGAGTCCCCTGACAGCGGGTCGGAGCGATGAGCAGTTCTTC. Residues: CAWSPLTAGRSDEQFF. Supplemented by reference TRBV30 and TRBJ2-1, the full variable domain reads SQTIHQWPATLVQPVGSPLSLECTVEGTSNPNLYWYRQAAGRGLQLLFYSVGIGQISSEVPQNLSASRPQDRQFILSSKKLLLSDSGFYLCAWSPLTAGRSDEQFFGPGTRLTVL.